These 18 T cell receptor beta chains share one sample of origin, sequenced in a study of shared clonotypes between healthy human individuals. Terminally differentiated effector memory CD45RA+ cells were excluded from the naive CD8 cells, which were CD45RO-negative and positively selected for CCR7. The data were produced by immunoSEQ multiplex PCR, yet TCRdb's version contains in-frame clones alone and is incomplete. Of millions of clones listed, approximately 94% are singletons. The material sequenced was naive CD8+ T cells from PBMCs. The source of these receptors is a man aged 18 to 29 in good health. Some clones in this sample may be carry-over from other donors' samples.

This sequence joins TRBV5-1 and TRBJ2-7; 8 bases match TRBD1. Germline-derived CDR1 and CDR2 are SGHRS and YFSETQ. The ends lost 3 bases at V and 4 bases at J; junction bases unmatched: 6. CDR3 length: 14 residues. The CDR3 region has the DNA TGCGCCAGCAGCTACCGGGACAGGTTGTACGAGCAGTACTTC. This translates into CASSYRDRLYEQYF.

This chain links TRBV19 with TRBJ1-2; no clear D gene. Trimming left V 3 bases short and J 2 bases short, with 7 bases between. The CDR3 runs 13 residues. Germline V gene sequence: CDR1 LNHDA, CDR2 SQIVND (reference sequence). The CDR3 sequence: CASSMEGNYGYTF. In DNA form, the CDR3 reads TGTGCCAGTAGTATGGAGGGAAACTATGGCTACACCTTC. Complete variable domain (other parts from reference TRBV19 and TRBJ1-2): DGGITQSPKYLFRKEGQNVTLSCEQNLNHDAMYWYRQDPGQGLRLIYYSQIVNDFQKGDIAEGYSVSREKKESFPLTVTSAQKNPTAFYLCASSMEGNYGYTFGSGTRLTVV.

The CDR3 DNA is TGTGCCAGTACCAAATATAGCAATCAGCCCCAGCATTTT. Its protein product is CASTKYSNQPQHF. V is TRBV19 and J is TRBJ1-5; D call uncertain. The germline V gene encodes CDR1 LNHDA and CDR2 SQIVND (reference sequence). V dropped 7 bases and J dropped 0 bases, with 7 bases sitting between them. CDR3 length: 13 amino acids.

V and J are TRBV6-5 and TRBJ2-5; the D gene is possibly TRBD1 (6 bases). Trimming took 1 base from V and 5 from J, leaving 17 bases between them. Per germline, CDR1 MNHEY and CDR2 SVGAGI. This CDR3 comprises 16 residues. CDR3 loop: CASSYLTGSGVETQYF. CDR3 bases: TGTGCCAGCAGTTACTTAACAGGGTCAGGGGTGGAGACCCAGTACTTC.

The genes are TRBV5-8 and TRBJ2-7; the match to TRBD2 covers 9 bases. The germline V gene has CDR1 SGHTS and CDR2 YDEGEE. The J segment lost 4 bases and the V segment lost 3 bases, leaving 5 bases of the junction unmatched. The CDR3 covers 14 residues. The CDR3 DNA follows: TGTGCCAGCAGCTCAAGGGGACTAGCTTACGAGCAGTACTTC. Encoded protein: CASSSRGLAYEQYF.

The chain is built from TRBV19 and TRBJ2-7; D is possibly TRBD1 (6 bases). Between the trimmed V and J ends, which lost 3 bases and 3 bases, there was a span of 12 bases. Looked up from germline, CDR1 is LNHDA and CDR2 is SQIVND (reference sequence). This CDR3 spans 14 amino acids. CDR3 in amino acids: CASSIRDIYYEQYF. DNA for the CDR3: TGTGCCAGTAGTATTCGGGACATATACTACGAGCAGTACTTC.

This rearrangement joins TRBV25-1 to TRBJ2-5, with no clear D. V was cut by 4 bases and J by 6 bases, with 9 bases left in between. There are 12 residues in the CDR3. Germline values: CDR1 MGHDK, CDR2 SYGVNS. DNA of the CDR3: TGTGCCAGCAGTGCCGGACGAAAGACCCAGTACTTC. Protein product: CASSAGRKTQYF.

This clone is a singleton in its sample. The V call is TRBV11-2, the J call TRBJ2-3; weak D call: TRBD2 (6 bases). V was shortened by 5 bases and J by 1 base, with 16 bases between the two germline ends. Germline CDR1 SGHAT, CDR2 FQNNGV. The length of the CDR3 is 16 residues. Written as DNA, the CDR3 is TGTGCCAGCAGCGCGTCCGGGGGATGGGGCACAGATACGCAGTATTTT. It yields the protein CASSASGGWGTDTQYF.

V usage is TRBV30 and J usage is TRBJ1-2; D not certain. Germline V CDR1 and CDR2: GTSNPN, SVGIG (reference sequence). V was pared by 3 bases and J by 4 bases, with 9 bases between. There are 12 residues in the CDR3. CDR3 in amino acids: CAWRSGVYGYTF. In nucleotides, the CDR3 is TGTGCCTGGAGGTCCGGAGTCTATGGCTACACCTTC.

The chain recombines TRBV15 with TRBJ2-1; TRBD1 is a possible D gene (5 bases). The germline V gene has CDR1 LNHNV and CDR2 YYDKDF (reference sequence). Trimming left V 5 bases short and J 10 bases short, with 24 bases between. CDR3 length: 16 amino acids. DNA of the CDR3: TGTGCCACCAGCGACCTAGGGGTTTCCTACCCCGGGGAGCAGTTCTTC. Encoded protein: CATSDLGVSYPGEQFF.

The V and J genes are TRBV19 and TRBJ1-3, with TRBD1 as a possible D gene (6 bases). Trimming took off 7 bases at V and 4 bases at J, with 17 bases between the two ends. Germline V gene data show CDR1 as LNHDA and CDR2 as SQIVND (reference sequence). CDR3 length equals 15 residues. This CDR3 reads CASTLEGQYGNTIYF. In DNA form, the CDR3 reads TGTGCCAGTACCCTCGAAGGACAGTACGGAAACACCATATATTTT.

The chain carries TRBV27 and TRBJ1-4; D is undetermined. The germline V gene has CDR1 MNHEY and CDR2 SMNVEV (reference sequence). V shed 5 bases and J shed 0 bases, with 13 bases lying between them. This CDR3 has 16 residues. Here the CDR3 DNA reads TGTGCCAGCAGTCCACGCAGACACGCAACTAATGAAAAACTGTTTTTT. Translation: CASSPRRHATNEKLFF.

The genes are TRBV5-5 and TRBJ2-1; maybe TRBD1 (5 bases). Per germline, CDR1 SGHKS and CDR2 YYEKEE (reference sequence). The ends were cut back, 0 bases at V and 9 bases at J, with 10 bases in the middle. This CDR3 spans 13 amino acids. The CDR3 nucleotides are TGTGCCAGCAGCTTGGGACAGCTTCGTGAGCAGTTCTTC. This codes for CASSLGQLREQFF.

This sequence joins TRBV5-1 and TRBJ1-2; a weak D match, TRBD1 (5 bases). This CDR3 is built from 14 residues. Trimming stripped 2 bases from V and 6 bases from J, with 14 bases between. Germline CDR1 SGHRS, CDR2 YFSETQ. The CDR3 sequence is CASSFQGGGHGYTF. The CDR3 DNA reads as TGCGCCAGCAGCTTTCAGGGTGGGGGTCATGGCTACACCTTC.

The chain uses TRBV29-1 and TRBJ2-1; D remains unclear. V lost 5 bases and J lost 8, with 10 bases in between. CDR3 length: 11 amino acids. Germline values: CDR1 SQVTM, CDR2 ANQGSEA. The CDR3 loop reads CSVIPPYEQFF. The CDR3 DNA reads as TGCAGCGTTATACCCCCGTATGAGCAGTTCTTC.

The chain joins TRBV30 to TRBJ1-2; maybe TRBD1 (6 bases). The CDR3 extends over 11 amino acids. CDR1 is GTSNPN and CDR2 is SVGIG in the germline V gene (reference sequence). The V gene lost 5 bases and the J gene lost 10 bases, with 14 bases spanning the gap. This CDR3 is CAWDTGMFYTF. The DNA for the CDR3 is TGTGCCTGGGATACAGGGATGTTCTACACCTTC.

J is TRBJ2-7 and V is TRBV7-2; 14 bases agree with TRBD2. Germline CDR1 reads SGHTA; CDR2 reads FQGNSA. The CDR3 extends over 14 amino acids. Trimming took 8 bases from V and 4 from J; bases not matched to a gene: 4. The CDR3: CASGTSGRSYEQYF. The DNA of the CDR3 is TGTGCCAGCGGGACTAGCGGGAGATCATACGAGCAGTACTTC.

Here the CDR3 reads CASSYSWGGRTDTQYF. The CDR3 nucleotides are TGTGCCAGCAGCTACAGCTGGGGGGGAAGAACAGATACGCAGTATTTT. The V and J genes are TRBV6-6 and TRBJ2-3, with 7 nucleotides matching TRBD2. The CDR3 consists of 16 residues. V shed 6 bases, J shed 3 bases, and the junction held 12 bases outside the gene matches. CDR1 MNHNY and CDR2 SVGAGI come from the germline V gene (reference sequence).